This paragraph reports one T cell receptor (beta chain). The data are from a study of blood T cell repertoires in COVID-19. About the study: In each case, the material was cDNA or gDNA derived from T cells, B-cell-depleted T cells, or PBMCs.

This study enrolled people aged roughly 18 to 90 from roughly 22 US geographic areas. Participant-given clinical history determined each cohort assignment. Per the authors' pipeline: For nucleated cells, counts were estimated from reference gene primer amplification. Only in-frame clones appear in the TCRdb table, and some are missing; sequencing was by immunoSEQ multiplex PCR. The DNA gave D and trimming, while V, J and clone size come from that table. The sample holds 370,000 or so clones, 87% seen once. The CDR3 length is 12 residues. Trimming took 5 bases from V and 4 from J; bases not matched to a gene: 1. Germline loops: CDR1 MNHEY, CDR2 SVGAGI.

The chain links TRBV6-5 to TRBJ2-5, with 7 bases lining up with TRBD1. The sequencing input was PBMCs or T cells enriched from blood (not recorded which). The receptor comes from a man aged 30 to 39 who had recovered from COVID-19. The CDR3 DNA reads TGTGCCAGCAGTAACAGGGGAGAGACCCAGTACTTC. As protein: CASSNRGETQYF.